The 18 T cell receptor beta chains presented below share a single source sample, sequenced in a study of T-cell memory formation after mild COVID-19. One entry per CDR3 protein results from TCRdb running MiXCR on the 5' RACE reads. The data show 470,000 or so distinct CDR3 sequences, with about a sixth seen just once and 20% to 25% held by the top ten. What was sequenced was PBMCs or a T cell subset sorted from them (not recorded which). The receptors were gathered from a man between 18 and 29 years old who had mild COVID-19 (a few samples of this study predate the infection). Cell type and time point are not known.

CDR3 bases: TGTGCCAGCAGCCACACACGCGGGGAGGGAGATACGCAGTATTTT. Its protein product is CASSHTRGEGDTQYF. The chain carries TRBV7-9 and TRBJ2-3; 7 positions agree with TRBD2. The CDR3 contains 15 residues. The ends lost 5 bases at V and 5 bases at J; junction bases unmatched: 10. Germline assignment: CDR1 SEHNR and CDR2 FQNEAQ (reference sequence). Drawing the rest from reference TRBV7-9 and TRBJ2-3, the complete variable domain is DTGVSQNPRHKITKRGQNVTFRCDPISEHNRLYWYRQTLGQGPEFLTYFQNEAQLEKSRLLSDRFSAERPKGSFSTLEIQRTEQGDSAMYLCASSHTRGEGDTQYFGPGTRLTVL.

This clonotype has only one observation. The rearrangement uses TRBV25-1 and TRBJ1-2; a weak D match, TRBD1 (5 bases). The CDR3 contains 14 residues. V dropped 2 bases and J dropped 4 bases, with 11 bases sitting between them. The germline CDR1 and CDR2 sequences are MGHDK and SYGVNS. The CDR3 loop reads CASSEQGGGYGYTF. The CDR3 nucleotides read TGTGCCAGCAGTGAACAGGGAGGCGGCTATGGCTACACCTTC.

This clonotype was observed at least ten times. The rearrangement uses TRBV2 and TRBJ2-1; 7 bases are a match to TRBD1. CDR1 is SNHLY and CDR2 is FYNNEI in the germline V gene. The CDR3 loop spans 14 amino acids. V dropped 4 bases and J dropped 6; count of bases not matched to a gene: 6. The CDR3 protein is CASSASTGTNEQFF. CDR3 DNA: TGTGCCAGCAGTGCGTCGACAGGGACCAATGAGCAGTTCTTC.

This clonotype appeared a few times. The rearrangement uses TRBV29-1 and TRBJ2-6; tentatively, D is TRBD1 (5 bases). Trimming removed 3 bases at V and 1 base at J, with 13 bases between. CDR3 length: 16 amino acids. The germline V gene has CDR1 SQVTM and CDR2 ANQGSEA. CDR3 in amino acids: CSVDSGRDSGANVLTF. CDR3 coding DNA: TGCAGCGTTGATTCCGGCAGGGATTCTGGGGCCAACGTCCTGACTTTC.

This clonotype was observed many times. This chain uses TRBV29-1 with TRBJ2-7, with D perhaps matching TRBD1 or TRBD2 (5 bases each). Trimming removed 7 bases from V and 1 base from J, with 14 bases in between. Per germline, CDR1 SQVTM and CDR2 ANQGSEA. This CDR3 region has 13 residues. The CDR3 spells CSAGDGKSYEQYF. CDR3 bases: TGCAGCGCCGGGGACGGGAAGTCCTACGAGCAGTACTTC.

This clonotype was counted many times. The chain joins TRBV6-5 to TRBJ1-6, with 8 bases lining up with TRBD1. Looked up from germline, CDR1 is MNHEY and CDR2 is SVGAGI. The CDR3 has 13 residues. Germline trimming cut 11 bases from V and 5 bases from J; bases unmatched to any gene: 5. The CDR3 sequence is CAVTDRDNSPLHF. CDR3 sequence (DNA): TGTGCCGTAACGGACAGGGATAATTCACCCCTCCACTTT.

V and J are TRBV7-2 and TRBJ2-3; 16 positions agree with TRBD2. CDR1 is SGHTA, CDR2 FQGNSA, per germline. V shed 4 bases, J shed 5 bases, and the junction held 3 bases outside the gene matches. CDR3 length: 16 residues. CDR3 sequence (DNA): TGTGCCAGCAGCTGGGGGACTAGCGGGGGGGAAGATACGCAGTATTTT. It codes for CASSWGTSGGEDTQYF.

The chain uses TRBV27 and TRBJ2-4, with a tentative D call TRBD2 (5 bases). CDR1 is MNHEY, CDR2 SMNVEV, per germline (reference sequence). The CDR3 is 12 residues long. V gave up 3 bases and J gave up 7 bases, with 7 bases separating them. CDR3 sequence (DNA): TGTGCCAGCAGTTTCTCGGGGAACATTCAGTACTTC. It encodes CASSFSGNIQYF.

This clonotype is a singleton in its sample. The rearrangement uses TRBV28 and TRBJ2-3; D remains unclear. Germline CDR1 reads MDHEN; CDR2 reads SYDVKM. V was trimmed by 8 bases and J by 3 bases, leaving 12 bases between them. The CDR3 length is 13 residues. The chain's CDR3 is CASRRQVTDTQYF. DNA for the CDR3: TGTGCCAGCCGTCGTCAGGTGACAGATACGCAGTATTTT.

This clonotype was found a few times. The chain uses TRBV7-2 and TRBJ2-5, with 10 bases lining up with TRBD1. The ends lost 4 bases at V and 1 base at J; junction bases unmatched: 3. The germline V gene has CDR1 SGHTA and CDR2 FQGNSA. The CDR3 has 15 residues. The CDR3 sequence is CASSSGQGLQETQYF. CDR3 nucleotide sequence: TGTGCCAGCAGCTCGGGACAGGGGCTCCAAGAGACCCAGTACTTC.

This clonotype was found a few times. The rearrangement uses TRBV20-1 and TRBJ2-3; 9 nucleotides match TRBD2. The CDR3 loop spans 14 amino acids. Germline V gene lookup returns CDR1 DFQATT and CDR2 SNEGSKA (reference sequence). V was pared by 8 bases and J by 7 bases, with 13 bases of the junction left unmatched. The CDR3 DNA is TGCAGTACCAGAGGGCTAGCGGGGTCAAATACGCAGTATTTT. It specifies CSTRGLAGSNTQYF.

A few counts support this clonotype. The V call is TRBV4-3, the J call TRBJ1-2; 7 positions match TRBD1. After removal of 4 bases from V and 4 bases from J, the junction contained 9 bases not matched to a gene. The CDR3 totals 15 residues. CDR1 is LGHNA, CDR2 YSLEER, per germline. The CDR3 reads CASSLETGRGYGYTF. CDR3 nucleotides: TGCGCCAGCAGCCTCGAGACAGGGAGGGGCTATGGCTACACCTTC.

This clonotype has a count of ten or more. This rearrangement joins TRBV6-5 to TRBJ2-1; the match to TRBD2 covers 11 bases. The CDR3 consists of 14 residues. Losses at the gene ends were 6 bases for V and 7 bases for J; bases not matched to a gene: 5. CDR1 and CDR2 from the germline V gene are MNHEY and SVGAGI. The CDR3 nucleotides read TGTGCCAGCAGAGGACTAGCGGGCAATAATGAGCAGTTCTTC. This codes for CASRGLAGNNEQFF.

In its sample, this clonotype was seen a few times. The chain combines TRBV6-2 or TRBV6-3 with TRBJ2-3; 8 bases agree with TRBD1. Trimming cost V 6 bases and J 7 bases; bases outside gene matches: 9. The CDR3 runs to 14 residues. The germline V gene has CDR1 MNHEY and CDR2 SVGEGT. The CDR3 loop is CASSGRDRGHTQYF. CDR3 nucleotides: TGTGCCAGCAGCGGACGAGACAGGGGACATACGCAGTATTTT.

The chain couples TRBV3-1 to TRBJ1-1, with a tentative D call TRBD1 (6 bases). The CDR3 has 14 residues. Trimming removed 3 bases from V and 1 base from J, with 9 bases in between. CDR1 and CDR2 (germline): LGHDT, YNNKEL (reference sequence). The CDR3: CASSHRGSNTEAFF. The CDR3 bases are TGTGCCAGCAGCCACAGGGGCTCGAACACTGAAGCTTTCTTT.

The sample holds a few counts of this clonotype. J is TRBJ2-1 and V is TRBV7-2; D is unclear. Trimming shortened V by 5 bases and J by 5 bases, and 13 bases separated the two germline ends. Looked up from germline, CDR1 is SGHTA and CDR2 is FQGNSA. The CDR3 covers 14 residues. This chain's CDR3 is CASSLYPRDNEQFF. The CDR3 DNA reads TGTGCCAGCAGCCTCTATCCCCGGGACAATGAGCAGTTCTTC.

The CDR3: CSAPDREGNEQFF. The CDR3 nucleotides are TGCAGTGCGCCGGACAGGGAGGGCAATGAGCAGTTCTTC. The chain recombines TRBV20-1 with TRBJ2-1; possible D gene TRBD1, 8 bases. Per the germline V gene, CDR1 is DFQATT and CDR2 is SNEGSKA (reference sequence). V lost 6 bases and J 6 bases, leaving 15 bases between the germline ends. The CDR3 is 13 amino acids.

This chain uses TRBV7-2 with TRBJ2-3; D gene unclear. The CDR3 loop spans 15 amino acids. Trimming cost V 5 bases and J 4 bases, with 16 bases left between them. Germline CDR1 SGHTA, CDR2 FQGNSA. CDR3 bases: TGTGCCAGCAGCCGGTCTACAGTTCGTCCAGATACGCAGTATTTT. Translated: CASSRSTVRPDTQYF.